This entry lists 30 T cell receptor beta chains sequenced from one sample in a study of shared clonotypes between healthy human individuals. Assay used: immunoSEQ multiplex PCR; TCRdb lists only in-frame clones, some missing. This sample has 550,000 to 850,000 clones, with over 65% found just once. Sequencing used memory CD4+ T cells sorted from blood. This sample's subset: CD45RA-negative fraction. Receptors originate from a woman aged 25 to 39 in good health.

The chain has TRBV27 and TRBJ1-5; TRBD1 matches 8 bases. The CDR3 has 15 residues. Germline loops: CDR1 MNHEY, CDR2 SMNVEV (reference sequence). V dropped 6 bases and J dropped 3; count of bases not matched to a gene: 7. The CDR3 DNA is TGTGCCAGCAGCTTCCGGGACAGGATCAATCAGCCCCAGCATTTT. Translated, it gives CASSFRDRINQPQHF.

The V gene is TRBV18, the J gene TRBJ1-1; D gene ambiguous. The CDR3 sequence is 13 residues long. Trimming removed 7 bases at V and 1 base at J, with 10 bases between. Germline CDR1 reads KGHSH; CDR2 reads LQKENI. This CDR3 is CASYPTPNTEAFF. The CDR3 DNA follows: TGTGCCAGCTACCCCACACCGAACACTGAAGCTTTCTTT.

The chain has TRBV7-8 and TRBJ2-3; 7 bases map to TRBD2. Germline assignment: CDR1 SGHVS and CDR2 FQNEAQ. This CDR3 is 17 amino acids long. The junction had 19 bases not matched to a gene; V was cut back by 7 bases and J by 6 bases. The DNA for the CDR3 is TGTGCCAGCATACTACCCCGTCTAGCGGAACCGCGGGATACGCAGTATTTT. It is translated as CASILPRLAEPRDTQYF. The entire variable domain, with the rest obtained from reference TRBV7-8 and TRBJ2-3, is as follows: GAGVSQSPRYKVAKRGQDVALRCDPISGHVSLFWYQQALGQGPEFLTYFQNEAQLDKSGLPSDRFFAERPEGSVSTLKIQRTQQEDSAVYLCASILPRLAEPRDTQYFGPGTRLTVL.

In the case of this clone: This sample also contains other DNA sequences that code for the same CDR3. In DNA form, the CDR3 reads TGCGCCAGCAGCTCAACAGGGGACGAGCAGTACTTC. Its protein product is CASSSTGDEQYF. The rearrangement joins TRBV5-1 to TRBJ2-7; 7 bases line up with TRBD1. The trim removed 3 bases at V and 5 bases at J, leaving 2 bases unmatched. Germline-derived CDR1 and CDR2 are SGHRS and YFSETQ. The CDR3 has 12 residues.

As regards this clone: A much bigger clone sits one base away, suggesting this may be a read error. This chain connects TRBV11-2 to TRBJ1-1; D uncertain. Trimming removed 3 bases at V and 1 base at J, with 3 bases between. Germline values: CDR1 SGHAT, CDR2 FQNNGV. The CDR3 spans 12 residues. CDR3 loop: CASSFPNTEAFF. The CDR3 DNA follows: TGTGCCAGCAGCTTCCCGAACACTGAAGCTTTCTTT.

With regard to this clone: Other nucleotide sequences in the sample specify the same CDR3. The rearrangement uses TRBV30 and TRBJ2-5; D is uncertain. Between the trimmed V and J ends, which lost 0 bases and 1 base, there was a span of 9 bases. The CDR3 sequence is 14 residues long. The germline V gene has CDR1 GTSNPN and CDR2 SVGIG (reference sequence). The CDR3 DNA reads TGTGCCTGGAGTGTACGAGGCATCCAAGAGACCCAGTACTTC. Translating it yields CAWSVRGIQETQYF.

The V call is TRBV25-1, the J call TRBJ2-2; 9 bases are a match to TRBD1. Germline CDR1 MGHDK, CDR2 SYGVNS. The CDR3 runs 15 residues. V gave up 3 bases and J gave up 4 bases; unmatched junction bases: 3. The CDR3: CASSESTGGTGELFF. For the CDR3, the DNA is TGTGCCAGCAGTGAGTCGACAGGGGGCACCGGGGAGCTGTTTTTT. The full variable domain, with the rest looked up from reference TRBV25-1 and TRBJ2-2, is EADIYQTPRYLVIGTGKKITLECSQTMGHDKMYWYQQDPGMELHLIHYSYGVNSTEKGDLSSESTVSRIRTEHFPLTLESARPSHTSQYLCASSESTGGTGELFFGEGSRLTVL.

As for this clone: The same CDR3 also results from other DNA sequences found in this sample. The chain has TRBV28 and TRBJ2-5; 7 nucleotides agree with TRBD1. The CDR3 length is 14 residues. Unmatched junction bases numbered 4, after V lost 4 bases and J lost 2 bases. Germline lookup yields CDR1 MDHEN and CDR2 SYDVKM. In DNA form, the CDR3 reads TGTGCCAGCAGTTCCCCCAGGGGGCAAGAGACCCAGTACTTC. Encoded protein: CASSSPRGQETQYF.

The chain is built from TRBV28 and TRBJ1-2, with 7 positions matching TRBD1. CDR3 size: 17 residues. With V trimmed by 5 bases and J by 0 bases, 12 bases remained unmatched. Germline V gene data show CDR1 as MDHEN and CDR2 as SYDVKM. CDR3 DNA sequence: TGTGCCAGCAGTCCGGGGCTGGCCGGGACAGCTAACTATGGCTACACCTTC. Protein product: CASSPGLAGTANYGYTF.

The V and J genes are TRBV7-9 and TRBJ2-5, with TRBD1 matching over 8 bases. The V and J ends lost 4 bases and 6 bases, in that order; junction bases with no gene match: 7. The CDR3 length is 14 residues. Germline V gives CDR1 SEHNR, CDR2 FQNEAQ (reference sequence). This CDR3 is CASSSTGGLKTQYF. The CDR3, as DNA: TGTGCCAGCAGCTCCACAGGGGGGTTAAAGACCCAGTACTTC.

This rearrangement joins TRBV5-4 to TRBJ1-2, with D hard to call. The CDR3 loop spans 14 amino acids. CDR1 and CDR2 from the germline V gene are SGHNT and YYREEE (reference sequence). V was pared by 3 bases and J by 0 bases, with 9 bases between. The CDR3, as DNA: TGTGCCAGCAGCTCCGAATATTCTAACTATGGCTACACCTTC. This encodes CASSSEYSNYGYTF.

In DNA form, the CDR3 reads TGTGCCAGCAGGGGGACAGGGATAACCGGGGAGCTGTTTTTT. Its translation is CASRGTGITGELFF. This chain joins TRBV6-1 and TRBJ2-2; 9 bases fit TRBD1. The CDR3 sequence is 14 residues long. Germline V lookup: CDR1 MNHNS, CDR2 SASEGT. The V segment lost 6 bases and the J segment 5 bases; nucleotides outside the gene matches: 4.

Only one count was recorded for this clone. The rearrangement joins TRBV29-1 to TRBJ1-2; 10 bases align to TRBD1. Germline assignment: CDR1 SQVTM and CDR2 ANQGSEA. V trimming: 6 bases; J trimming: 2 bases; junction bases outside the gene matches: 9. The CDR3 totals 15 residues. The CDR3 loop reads CSVGRDRGKNYGYTF. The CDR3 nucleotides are TGCAGCGTCGGACGGGACAGGGGAAAAAACTATGGCTACACCTTC.

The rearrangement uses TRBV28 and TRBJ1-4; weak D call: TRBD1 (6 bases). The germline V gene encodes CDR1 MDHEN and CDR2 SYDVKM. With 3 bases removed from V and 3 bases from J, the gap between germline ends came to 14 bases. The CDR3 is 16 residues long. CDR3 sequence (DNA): TGTGCCAGCAGTTTCGGGGGGCTAGGTGCTAATGAAAAACTGTTTTTT. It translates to CASSFGGLGANEKLFF.

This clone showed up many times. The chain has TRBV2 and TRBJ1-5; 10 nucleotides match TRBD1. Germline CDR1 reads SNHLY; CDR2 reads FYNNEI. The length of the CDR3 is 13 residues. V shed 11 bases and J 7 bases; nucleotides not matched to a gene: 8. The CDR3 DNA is TGTGCCCGCGGGACAGGGGTAGAACAGCCCCAGCATTTT. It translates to CARGTGVEQPQHF.

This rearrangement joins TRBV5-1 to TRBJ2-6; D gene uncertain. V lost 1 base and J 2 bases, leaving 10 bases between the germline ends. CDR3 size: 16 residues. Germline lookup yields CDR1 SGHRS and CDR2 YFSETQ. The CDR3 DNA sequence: TGCGCCAGCAGCTTGTTGCCCACTGCTGGGGCCAACGTCCTGACTTTC. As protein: CASSLLPTAGANVLTF.

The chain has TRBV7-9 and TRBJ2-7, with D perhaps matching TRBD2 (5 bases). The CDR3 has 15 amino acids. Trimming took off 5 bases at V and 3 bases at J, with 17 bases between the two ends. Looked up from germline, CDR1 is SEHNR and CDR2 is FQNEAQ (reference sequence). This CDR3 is CASSPSGVKGYEQYF. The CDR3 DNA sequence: TGTGCCAGCAGCCCCAGCGGTGTGAAGGGCTACGAGCAGTACTTC.

CDR3 protein: CASNPGPRSQPQHF. The DNA of the CDR3 is TGTGCCAGTAATCCAGGGCCCCGTAGCCAGCCCCAGCATTTT. The chain joins TRBV19 to TRBJ1-5, with D perhaps TRBD1 (5 bases). V was clipped by 7 bases and J by 7 bases, with 17 bases between them. The germline V gene encodes CDR1 LNHDA and CDR2 SQIVND (reference sequence). This CDR3 comprises 14 residues.

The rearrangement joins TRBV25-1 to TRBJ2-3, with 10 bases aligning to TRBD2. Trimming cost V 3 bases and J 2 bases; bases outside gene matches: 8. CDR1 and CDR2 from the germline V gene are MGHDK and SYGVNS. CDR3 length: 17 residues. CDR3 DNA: TGTGCCAGCAGTGACGCCAAAGCGGGAGGGATCACAGATACGCAGTATTTT. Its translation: CASSDAKAGGITDTQYF.

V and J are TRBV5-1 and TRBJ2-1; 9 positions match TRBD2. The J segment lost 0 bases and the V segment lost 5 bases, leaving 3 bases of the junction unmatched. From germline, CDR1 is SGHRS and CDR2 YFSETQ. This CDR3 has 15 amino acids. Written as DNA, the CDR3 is TGCGCCAGCAGGATTAGCGGGAGCTCCTACAATGAGCAGTTCTTC. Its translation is CASRISGSSYNEQFF.

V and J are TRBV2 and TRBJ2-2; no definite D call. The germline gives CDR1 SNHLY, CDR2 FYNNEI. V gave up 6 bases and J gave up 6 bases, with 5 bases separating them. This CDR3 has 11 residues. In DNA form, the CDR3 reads TGTGCCAGCAGGTTGGCCGGGGAGCTGTTTTTT. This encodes CASRLAGELFF.

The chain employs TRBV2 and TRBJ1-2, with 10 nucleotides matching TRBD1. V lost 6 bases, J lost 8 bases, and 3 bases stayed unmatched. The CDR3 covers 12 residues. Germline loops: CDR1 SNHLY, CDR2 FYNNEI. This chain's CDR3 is CASSRDRGGYTF. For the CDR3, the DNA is TGTGCCAGCAGCAGGGACAGGGGAGGCTACACCTTC. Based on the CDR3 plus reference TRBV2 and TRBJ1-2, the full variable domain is EPEVTQTPSHQVTQMGQEVILRCVPISNHLYFYWYRQILGQKVEFLVSFYNNEISEKSEIFDDQFSVERPDGSNFTLKIRSTKLEDSAMYFCASSRDRGGYTFGSGTRLTVV.

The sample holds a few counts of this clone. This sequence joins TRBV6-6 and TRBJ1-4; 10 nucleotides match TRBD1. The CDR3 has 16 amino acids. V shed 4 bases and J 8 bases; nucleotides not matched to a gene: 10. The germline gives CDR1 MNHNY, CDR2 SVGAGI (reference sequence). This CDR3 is CASSSITDRGYEKLFF. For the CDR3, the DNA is TGTGCCAGCAGTTCAATTACGGACAGGGGGTACGAAAAACTGTTTTTT.

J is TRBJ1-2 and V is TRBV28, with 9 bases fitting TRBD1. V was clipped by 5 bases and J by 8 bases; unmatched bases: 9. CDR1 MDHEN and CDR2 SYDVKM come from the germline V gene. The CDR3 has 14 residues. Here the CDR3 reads CASSLHTGGTGYTF. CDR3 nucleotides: TGTGCCAGCAGTCTCCACACAGGGGGCACGGGCTACACCTTC.

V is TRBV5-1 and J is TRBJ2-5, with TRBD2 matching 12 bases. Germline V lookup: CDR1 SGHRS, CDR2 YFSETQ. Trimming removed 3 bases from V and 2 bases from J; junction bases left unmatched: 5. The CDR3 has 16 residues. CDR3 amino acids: CASSSGTSGRQETQYF. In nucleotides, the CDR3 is TGCGCCAGCAGCTCGGGGACTAGCGGGCGACAAGAGACCCAGTACTTC.

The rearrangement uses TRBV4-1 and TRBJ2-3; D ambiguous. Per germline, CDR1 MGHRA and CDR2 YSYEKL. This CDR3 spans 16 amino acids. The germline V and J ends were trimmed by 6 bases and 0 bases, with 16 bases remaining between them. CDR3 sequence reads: CASRQQQSASTDTQYF. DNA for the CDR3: TGCGCCAGCAGACAACAGCAATCGGCTAGCACAGATACGCAGTATTTT.

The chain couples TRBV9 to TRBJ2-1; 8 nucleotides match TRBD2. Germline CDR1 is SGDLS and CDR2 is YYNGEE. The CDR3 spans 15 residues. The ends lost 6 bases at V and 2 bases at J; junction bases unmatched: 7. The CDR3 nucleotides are TGTGCCAGCACCCCTAGCGGGTCCACCTACAATGAGCAGTTCTTC. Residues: CASTPSGSTYNEQFF.

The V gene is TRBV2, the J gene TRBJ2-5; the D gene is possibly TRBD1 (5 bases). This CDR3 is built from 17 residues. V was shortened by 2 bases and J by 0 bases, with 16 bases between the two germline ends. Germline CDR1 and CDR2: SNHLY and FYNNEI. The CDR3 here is CASSEMGRSRYQETQYF. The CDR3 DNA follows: TGTGCCAGCAGTGAAATGGGGCGGAGCCGATACCAAGAGACCCAGTACTTC.

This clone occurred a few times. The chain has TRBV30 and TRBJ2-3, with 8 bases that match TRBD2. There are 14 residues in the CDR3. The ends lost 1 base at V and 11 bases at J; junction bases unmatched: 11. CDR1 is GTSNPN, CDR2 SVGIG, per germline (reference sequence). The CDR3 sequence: CAWSADSSGSRQYF. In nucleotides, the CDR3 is TGTGCCTGGAGTGCCGATTCGAGCGGGAGTAGGCAGTATTTT.

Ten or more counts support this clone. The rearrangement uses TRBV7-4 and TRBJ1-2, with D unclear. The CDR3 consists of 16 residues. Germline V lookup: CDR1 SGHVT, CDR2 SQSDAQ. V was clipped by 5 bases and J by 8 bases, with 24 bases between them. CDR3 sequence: CASSQNPTTDDAGYTF. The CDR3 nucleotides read TGTGCCAGCAGCCAAAACCCGACGACGGACGACGCCGGCTACACCTTC.